This T cell receptor beta chain was captured in a study of lymphopenia after photon versus proton radiotherapy (dated 2019 in TCRdb). For the study in its entirety: The immunological effects of photon versus proton radiation therapy were compared in patients with gastrointestinal tumors who developed high-grade lymphopenia. A cohort of under 25 patients with gastrointestinal tumors who received either photon or proton therapy and subsequently developed lymphopenia was included. The goal of the study was to characterize the differences between the two radiation modalities in how they affect the immune system.

Receptor libraries were prepared by the immunoSEQ multiplex PCR assay. Deep sequencing of rearranged TCR beta loci, alongside multiparametric flow cytometry, was used to profile T cell repertoires. TCRdb limited this immuneACCESS table to in-frame rearrangements with V and J called. A share of clones is missing; checked studies link under half to unresolved V genes, and the rest is unexplained. The sample table lists 150,000 to 200,000 clones, 80% to 90% of them with a count of one. The top ten constitute approximately 4.8% of the sample. Including the terminal cysteine and phenylalanine, the CDR3 comprises 15 residues. The read is trimmed to its CDR3 DNA, 45 bases read in frame from base 1. Trimming takes 5 bases off V and 0 bases off J; junction bases not matched to a gene: 4. The germline V gene specifies MRHNA as CDR1 and SNTAGT as CDR2. Notes on this clone: Which antigen it targets is not known. Nothing much larger sits one base from this clone, and base qualities are not available.

Results and caveats for the whole study, not just this receptor: After the lymphocyte count nadir, oligoclonal expansion, especially of CD8+ Temra cells, was observed in photon-treated repertoires, and the drop in diversity was driven by this expansion. The survival association was assessed only in patients who died, and the authors presented better survival with proton therapy as a possibility rather than a demonstrated result. During treatment, patients who received photon therapy lost naive T cells and TCR diversity and gained effector/memory populations, whereas patients who received proton therapy remained relatively stable. Across the cohort, a larger post-nadir drop in TCR diversity was inversely correlated with overall survival time among patients who died.

The rearrangement combines TRBV6-4 with TRBJ2-3; TRBD1 agrees with 8 junctional bases. The clonotype was recovered from a man aged 50 or older with gastric cancer. Material: peripheral blood, obtained from a patient treated with photon-based radiotherapy. This receptor carries the CDR3 CASSLGTGSTDTQYF. At the DNA level, the sequence is TGTGCCAGCAGTCTCGGGACAGGCAGCACAGATACGCAGTATTTT.